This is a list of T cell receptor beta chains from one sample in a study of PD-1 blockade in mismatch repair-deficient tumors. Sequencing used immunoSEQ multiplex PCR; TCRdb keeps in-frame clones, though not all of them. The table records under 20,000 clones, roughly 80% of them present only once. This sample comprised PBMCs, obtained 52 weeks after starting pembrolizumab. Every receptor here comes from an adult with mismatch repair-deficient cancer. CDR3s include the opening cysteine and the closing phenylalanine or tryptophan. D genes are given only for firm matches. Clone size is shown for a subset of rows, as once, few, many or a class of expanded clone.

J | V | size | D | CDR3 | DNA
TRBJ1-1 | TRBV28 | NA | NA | CASSLDRPMNTEAFF | TGTGCCAGCAGCCTCGACAGGCCCATGAACACTGAAGCTTTCTTT
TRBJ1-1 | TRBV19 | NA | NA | CASSIVGGLNTEAFF | TGTGCCAGTAGTATAGTTGGGGGCTTGAACACTGAAGCTTTCTTT
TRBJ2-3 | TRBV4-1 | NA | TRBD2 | CASSQAVLAGGQDTQYF | TGCGCCAGCAGCCAGGCCGTTCTAGCGGGAGGCCAAGATACGCAGTATTTT
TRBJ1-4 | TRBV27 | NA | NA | CASSFGTSQPNREKLFF | TGTGCCAGCAGTTTTGGGACAAGCCAACCCAATAGGGAAAAACTGTTTTTT
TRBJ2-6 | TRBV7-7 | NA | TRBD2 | CAILSGSTSGANVLTF | TGTGCCATACTTAGCGGGAGTACTAGTGGGGCCAACGTCCTGACTTTC
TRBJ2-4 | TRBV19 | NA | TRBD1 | CASSIAPGQWTQNIQYF | TGTGCCAGTAGTATAGCACCGGGACAGTGGACCCAAAACATTCAGTACTTC
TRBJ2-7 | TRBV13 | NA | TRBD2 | CASSLGGIAGTPYEQYF | TGTGCCAGCAGCTTAGGTGGGATAGCGGGAACCCCCTACGAGCAGTACTTC
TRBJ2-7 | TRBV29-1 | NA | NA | CSVEANSYEQYF | TGCAGCGTTGAGGCAAACTCCTACGAGCAGTACTTC
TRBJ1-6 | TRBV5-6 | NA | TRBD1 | CASSLDRAHSPLHF | TGTGCCAGCAGCTTAGACAGGGCCCATTCACCCCTCCACTTT
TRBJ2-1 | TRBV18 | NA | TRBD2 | CASSPLRASGRNEQFF | TGTGCCAGCTCACCACTTCGGGCTAGCGGGAGAAATGAGCAGTTCTTC
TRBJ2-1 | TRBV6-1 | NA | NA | CASSASRGYEQFF | TGTGCCAGCAGTGCCTCGAGGGGGTATGAGCAGTTCTTC
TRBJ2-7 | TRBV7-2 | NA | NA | CASSQRYEQYF | TGTGCCAGCAGCCAGAGGTACGAGCAGTACTTC
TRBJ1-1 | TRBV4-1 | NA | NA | CASSQEDGTEAFF | TGCGCCAGCAGCCAAGAGGATGGGACAGAAGCTTTCTTT
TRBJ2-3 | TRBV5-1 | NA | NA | CATSLELGTDTQYF | TGCGCCACTTCACTAGAATTGGGCACAGATACGCAGTATTTT
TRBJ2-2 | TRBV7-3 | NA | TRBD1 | CASSRDRRVGELFF | TGTGCCAGCAGCCGGGACAGGCGGGTCGGGGAGCTGTTTTTT
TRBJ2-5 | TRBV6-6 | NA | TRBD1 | CASRGWDSWYQETQYF | TGTGCCAGCAGGGGATGGGACAGTTGGTACCAAGAGACCCAGTACTTC
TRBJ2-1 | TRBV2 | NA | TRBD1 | CASNPGQSFNEQFF | TGTGCCAGCAATCCGGGACAGAGCTTCAATGAGCAGTTCTTC
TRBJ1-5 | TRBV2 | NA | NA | CASADRIGQPQHF | TGTGCCAGCGCCGACAGGATCGGGCAGCCCCAGCATTTT
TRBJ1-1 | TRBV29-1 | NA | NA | CSVDPQGYTEAFF | TGCAGCGTTGATCCTCAGGGATACACTGAAGCTTTCTTT
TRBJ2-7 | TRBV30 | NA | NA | CAWRSSRWGDEQYF | TGTGCCTGGAGGTCAAGCAGGTGGGGGGACGAGCAGTACTTC
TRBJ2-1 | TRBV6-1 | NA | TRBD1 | CASSADRGVVNEQFF | TGTGCCAGCAGCGCCGACAGGGGTGTGGTTAATGAGCAGTTCTTC
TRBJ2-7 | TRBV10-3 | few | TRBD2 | CAISESTSGISYEQYF | TGTGCCATCAGTGAGTCGACTAGCGGGATCTCCTACGAGCAGTACTTC
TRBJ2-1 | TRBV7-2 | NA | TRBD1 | CASSWTGGGNEQFF | TGTGCCAGCAGCTGGACAGGGGGGGGCAATGAGCAGTTCTTC
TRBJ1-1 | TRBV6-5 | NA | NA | CASSYFKQMNTEAFF | TGTGCCAGCAGTTACTTCAAACAGATGAACACTGAAGCTTTCTTT
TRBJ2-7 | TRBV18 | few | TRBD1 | CASSGRDSQIAEQYF | TGTGCCAGCTCAGGACGGGACAGCCAAATCGCAGAGCAGTACTTC
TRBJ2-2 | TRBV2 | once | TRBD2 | CASRKSGLAGVGGELFF | TGTGCCAGCAGAAAAAGCGGACTAGCGGGAGTAGGCGGGGAGCTGTTTTTT
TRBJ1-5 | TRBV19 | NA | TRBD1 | CASSIWTGDQPQHF | TGTGCCAGTAGTATTTGGACAGGGGATCAGCCCCAGCATTTT
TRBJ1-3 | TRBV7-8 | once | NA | CASSTLSSSGNTIYF | TGTGCCAGCAGCACATTAAGTTCCTCTGGAAACACCATATATTTT
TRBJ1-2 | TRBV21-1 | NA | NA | CASSNLGGDRPTGYTF | TGTGCCAGCAGCAACTTGGGGGGAGACAGACCTACAGGCTACACCTTC
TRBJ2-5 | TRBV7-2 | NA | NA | CASSSDFSRRETQYF | TGTGCCAGCAGCTCGGACTTCTCCCGGAGGGAGACCCAGTACTTC
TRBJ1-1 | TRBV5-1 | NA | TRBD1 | CASSGGQGTAFF | TGCGCCAGCAGCGGGGGACAGGGGACGGCTTTCTTT
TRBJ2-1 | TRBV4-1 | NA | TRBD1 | CASSHLGTGNEQFF | TGCGCCAGCAGCCACCTCGGGACAGGCAATGAGCAGTTCTTC
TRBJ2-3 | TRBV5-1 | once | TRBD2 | CASSLATLAGGEDTQYF | TGCGCCAGCAGCTTGGCCACGCTAGCGGGTGGTGAAGATACGCAGTATTTT
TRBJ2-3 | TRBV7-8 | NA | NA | CASSLDADTQYF | TGTGCCAGCAGCTTAGACGCGGATACGCAGTATTTT
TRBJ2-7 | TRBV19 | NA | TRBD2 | CASSPTSGTLYEQYF | TGTGCCAGTAGTCCAACTAGCGGGACCCTGTACGAGCAGTACTTC
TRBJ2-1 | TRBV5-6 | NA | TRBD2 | CASSSGLAGGNEQFF | TGTGCCAGCAGCTCGGGACTAGCGGGAGGGAATGAGCAGTTCTTC
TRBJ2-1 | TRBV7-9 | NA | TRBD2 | CASSSDRTSGPINEQFF | TGTGCCAGCAGCTCAGATCGGACTAGCGGGCCAATCAATGAGCAGTTCTTC
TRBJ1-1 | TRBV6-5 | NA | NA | CASSYSRDWDTEAFF | TGTGCCAGCAGTTACTCGAGGGATTGGGACACTGAAGCTTTCTTT
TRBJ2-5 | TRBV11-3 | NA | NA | CASSLGWDSLVGETQYF | TGTGCCAGCAGCTTAGGTTGGGACTCCCTAGTCGGGGAGACCCAGTACTTC
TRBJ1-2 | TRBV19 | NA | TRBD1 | CASSIGTGTLANYGYTF | TGTGCCAGTAGTATCGGGACAGGCACCCTAGCTAACTATGGCTACACCTTC
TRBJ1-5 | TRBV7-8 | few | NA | CASSLAGAPQHF | TGTGCCAGCAGCTTAGCGGGGGCGCCCCAGCATTTT